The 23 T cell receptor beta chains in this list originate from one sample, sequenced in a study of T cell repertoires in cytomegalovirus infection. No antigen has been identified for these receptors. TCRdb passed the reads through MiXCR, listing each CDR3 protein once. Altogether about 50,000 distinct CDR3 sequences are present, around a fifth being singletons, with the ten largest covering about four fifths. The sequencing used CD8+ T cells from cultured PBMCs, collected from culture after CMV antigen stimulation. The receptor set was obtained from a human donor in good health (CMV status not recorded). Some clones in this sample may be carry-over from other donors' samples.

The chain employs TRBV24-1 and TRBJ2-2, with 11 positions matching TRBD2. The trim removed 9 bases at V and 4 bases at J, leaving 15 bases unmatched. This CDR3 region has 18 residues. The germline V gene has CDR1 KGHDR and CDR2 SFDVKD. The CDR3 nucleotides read TGTGCCACCCCAAGAGCCTTTAGCGGGGGGGAGACCACCGGGGAGCTGTTTTTT. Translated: CATPRAFSGGETTGELFF.

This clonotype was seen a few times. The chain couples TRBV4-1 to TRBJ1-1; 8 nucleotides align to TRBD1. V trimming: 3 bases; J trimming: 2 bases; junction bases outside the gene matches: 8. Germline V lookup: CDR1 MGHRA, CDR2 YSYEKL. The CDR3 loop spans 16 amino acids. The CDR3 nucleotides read TGCGCCAGCAGCCATCCTACGACAGGGGCAAACACTGAAGCTTTCTTT. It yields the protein CASSHPTTGANTEAFF.

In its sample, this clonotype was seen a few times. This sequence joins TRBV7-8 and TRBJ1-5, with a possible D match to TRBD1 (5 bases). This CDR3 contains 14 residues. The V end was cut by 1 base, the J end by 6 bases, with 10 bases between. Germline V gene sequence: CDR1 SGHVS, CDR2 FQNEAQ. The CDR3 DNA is TGTGCCAGCAGCTTAGACGGGGGAGGTCAGCCCCAGCATTTT. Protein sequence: CASSLDGGGQPQHF.

The CDR3 nucleotides read TGTGCCAGCAGTTTACCCCGGGACAGGGTTTCCCCGTCACATGGCTACACCTTC. The encoded protein is CASSLPRDRVSPSHGYTF. The genes are TRBV12-3 or TRBV12-4 and TRBJ1-2, with 9 nucleotides matching TRBD1. The CDR3 is 18 residues long. Losses at the gene ends were 2 bases for V and 6 bases for J; bases not matched to a gene: 16.

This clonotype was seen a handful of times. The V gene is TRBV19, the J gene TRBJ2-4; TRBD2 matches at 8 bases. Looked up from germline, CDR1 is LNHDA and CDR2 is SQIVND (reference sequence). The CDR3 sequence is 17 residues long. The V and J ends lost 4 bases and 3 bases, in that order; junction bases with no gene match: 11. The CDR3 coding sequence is TGTGCCAGTAGTACCCCTCTTAGCGGGGAAGTCAAAAACATTCAGTACTTC. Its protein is CASSTPLSGEVKNIQYF. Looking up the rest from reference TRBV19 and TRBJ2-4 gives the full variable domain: DGGITQSPKYLFRKEGQNVTLSCEQNLNHDAMYWYRQDPGQGLRLIYYSQIVNDFQKGDIAEGYSVSREKKESFPLTVTSAQKNPTAFYLCASSTPLSGEVKNIQYFGAGTRLSVL.

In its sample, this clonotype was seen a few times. The CDR3 DNA reads as TGTGCCAGCCGAGACAGTCGGAGCTCCTATAATTCACCCCTCCACTTT. It specifies CASRDSRSSYNSPLHF. The chain recombines TRBV7-8 with TRBJ1-6, with D maybe TRBD1 (5 bases). The germline V gene has CDR1 SGHVS and CDR2 FQNEAQ. Deletions cut 8 bases from V and 0 bases from J, with 14 bases between. CDR3 length: 16 residues.

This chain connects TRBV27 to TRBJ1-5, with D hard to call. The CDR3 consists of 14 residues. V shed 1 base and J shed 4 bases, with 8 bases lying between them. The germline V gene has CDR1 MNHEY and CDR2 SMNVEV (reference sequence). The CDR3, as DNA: TGTGCCAGCAGTTTATACGGTGGGAATCAGCCCCAGCATTTT. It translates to CASSLYGGNQPQHF.

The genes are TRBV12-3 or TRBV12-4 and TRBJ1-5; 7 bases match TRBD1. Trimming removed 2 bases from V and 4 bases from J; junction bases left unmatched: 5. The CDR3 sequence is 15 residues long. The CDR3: CASSLLGQTNQPQHF. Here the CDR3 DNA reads TGTGCCAGCAGTTTATTGGGACAGACTAATCAGCCCCAGCATTTT.

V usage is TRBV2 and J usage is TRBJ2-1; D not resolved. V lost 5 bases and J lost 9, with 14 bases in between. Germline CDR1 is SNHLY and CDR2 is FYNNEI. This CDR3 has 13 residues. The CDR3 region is CASSRRAIPEQFF. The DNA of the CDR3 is TGTGCCAGCAGTAGAAGGGCCATTCCTGAGCAGTTCTTC.

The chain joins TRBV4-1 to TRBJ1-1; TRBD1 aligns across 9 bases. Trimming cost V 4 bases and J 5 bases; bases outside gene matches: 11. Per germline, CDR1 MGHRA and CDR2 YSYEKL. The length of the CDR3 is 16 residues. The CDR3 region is CASSPGGDRGGTEAFF. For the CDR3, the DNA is TGCGCCAGCAGCCCCGGGGGTGACAGGGGGGGGACTGAAGCTTTCTTT.

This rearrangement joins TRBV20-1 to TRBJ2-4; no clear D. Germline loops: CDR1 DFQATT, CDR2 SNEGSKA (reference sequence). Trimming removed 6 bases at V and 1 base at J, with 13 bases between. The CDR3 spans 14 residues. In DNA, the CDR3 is TGCAGTGCCCTAGGTAAAAGGGCCAAAAACATTCAGTACTTC. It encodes CSALGKRAKNIQYF.

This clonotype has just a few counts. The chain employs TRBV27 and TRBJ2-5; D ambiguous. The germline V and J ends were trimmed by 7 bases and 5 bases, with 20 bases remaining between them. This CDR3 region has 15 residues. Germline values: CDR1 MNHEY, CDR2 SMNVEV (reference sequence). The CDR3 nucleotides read TGTGCCAGCACTTGTGGCGAATTAGCCCGGGAGACCCAGTACTTC. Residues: CASTCGELARETQYF.

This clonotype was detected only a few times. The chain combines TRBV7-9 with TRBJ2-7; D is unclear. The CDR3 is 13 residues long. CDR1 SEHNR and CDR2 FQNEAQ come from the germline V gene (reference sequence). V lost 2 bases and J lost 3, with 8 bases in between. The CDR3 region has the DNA TGTGCCAGCAGCTTAATGCCAGACTACGAGCAGTACTTC. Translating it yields CASSLMPDYEQYF.

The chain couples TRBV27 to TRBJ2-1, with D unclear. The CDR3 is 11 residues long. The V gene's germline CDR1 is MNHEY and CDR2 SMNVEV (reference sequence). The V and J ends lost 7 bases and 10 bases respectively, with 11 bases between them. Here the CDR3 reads CASKQGPEQFF. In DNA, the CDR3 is TGTGCCAGCAAACAAGGCCCAGAGCAGTTCTTC.

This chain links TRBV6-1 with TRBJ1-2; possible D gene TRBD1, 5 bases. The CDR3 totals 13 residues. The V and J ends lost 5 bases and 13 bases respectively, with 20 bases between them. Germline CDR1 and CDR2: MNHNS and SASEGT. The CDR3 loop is CASSNRDRGSSTF. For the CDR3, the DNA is TGTGCCAGCAGTAACCGGGACCGCGGCAGTAGCACCTTC.

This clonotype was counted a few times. CDR3 DNA: TGCGCCAGCAGCCCCAGGGGGCCCTCCTACGAGCAGTACTTC. Translation gives CASSPRGPSYEQYF. V is TRBV5-1 and J is TRBJ2-7; the match to TRBD1 covers 8 bases. V lost 4 bases to trimming and J lost 0 bases; unmatched junction nucleotides: 3. CDR1 and CDR2 (germline): SGHRS, YFSETQ. The CDR3 contains 14 residues.

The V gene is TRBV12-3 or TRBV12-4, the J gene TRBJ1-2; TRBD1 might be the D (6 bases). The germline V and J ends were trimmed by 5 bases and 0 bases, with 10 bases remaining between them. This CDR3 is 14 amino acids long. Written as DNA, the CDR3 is TGTGCCAGCAGTCCACAGGGACCTAACTATGGCTACACCTTC. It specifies CASSPQGPNYGYTF.

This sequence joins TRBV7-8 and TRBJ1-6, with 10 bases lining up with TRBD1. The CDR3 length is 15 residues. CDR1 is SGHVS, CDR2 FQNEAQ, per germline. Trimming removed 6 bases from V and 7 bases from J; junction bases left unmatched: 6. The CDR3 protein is CASRYPGQGNSPLHF. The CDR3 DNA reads TGTGCCAGCAGGTACCCGGGACAGGGGAATTCACCCCTCCACTTT.

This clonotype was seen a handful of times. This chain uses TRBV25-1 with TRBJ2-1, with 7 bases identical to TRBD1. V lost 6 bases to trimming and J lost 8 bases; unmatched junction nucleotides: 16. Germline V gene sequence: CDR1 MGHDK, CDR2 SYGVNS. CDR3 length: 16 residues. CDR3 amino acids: CASSNIQGVGVYEQFF. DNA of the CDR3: TGTGCCAGCAGCAACATTCAGGGGGTGGGGGTGTATGAGCAGTTCTTC.

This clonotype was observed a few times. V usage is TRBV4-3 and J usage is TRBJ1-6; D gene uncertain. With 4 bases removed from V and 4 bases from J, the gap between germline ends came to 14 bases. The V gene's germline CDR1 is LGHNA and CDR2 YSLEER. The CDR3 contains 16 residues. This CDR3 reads CASSPTKRVYNSPLHF. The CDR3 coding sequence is TGCGCCAGCAGCCCGACAAAGAGGGTTTATAATTCACCCCTCCACTTT.

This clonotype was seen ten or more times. In nucleotides, the CDR3 is TGCAGTGCTAGAGATTTTGGGACAGCTTGGGATGAGCAGTTCTTC. Translated: CSARDFGTAWDEQFF. The chain has TRBV20-1 and TRBJ2-1; 7 bases align to TRBD1. The CDR3 covers 15 residues. CDR1 is DFQATT and CDR2 is SNEGSKA in the germline V gene (reference sequence). After removal of 0 bases from V and 8 bases from J, the junction contained 10 bases not matched to a gene.

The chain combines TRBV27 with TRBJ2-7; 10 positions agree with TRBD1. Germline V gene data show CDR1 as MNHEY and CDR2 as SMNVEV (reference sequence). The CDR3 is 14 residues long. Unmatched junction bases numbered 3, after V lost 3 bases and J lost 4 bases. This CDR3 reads CASSFGTGDYEQYF. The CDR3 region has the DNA TGTGCCAGCAGTTTTGGGACAGGGGATTACGAGCAGTACTTC.

The CDR3 bases are TGTGCCAGCAGTGCAGCAGGGGGTCCCTATGGCTACACCTTC. Protein product: CASSAAGGPYGYTF. The chain carries TRBV6-2 or TRBV6-3 and TRBJ1-2; 7 nucleotides align to TRBD1. J was trimmed by 4 bases and V by 5 bases; bases with no gene match: 7. CDR1 and CDR2 from the germline V gene are MNHEY and SVGEGT. This CDR3 has 14 residues.